Each of the 14 T cell receptor beta chains below was sequenced from the same sample in a study of T cells in Graves' hyperthyroidism and ophthalmopathy. Using RNA transcripts as the source, TCR beta CDR3 regions were amplified. TCR CDR3 underwent first-round RT-PCR with the HTBI primer set. TCRdb re-called the multiplex PCR reads with MiXCR, one entry per CDR3 protein. The profile shows about 330,000 distinct CDR3 sequences, roughly 13% of them singletons. Input material: blood. The receptors were sampled from a middle-aged woman with Graves' ophthalmopathy.

This clonotype was detected ten times or more. V gene TRBV20-1 combines with J gene TRBJ1-1; D may be TRBD1 (5 bases). This CDR3 spans 12 amino acids. Germline V gives CDR1 DFQATT, CDR2 SNEGSKA (reference sequence). Trimming shortened V by 6 bases and J by 4 bases, and 12 bases separated the two germline ends. This CDR3 is CSARRGTTEAFF. The DNA for the CDR3 is TGCAGTGCCCGGAGAGGGACCACTGAAGCTTTCTTT.

The chain recombines TRBV4-1 with TRBJ1-6; maybe TRBD1 (5 bases). V dropped 1 base and J dropped 10 bases, with 14 bases sitting between them. CDR3 length: 15 residues. Germline CDR1 reads MGHRA; CDR2 reads YSYEKL. CDR3 amino acids: CASSQGRYGGSPLHF. The DNA of the CDR3 is TGCGCCAGCAGCCAAGGTCGATACGGGGGGTCACCCCTCCACTTT.

The chain couples TRBV5-1 to TRBJ2-5; D tentatively reads TRBD1 or TRBD2 (5 bases each). V was shortened by 4 bases and J by 2 bases, with 12 bases between the two germline ends. The CDR3 loop spans 14 amino acids. Germline CDR1 is SGHRS and CDR2 is YFSETQ. This chain's CDR3 is CASSVGTVQETQYF. The CDR3 DNA is TGCGCCAGCAGCGTCGGGACCGTTCAAGAGACCCAGTACTTC.

The chain uses TRBV11-2 and TRBJ2-7; 9 bases line up with TRBD2. CDR3 length: 15 amino acids. CDR1 is SGHAT, CDR2 FQNNGV, per germline. V shed 0 bases and J 7 bases; nucleotides not matched to a gene: 7. CDR3 region: CASSLEWRGGEEQYF. The CDR3 DNA is TGTGCCAGCAGCTTAGAGTGGCGGGGGGGCGAGGAGCAGTACTTC. The full variable domain, its missing parts supplied by reference TRBV11-2 and TRBJ2-7, is EAGVAQSPRYKIIEKRQSVAFWCNPISGHATLYWYQQILGQGPKLLIQFQNNGVVDDSQLPKDRFSAERLKGVDSTLKIQPAKLEDSAVYLCASSLEWRGGEEQYFGPGTRLTVT.

The rearrangement uses TRBV4-2 and TRBJ1-5; a possible D gene is TRBD1 (5 bases). This CDR3 is built from 16 residues. The germline V gene has CDR1 LGHNA and CDR2 YNFKEQ. V lost 3 bases to trimming and J lost 5 bases, with 17 bases between them. The CDR3: CASSQAMWGSDQPQHF. In DNA form, the CDR3 reads TGTGCCAGCAGCCAGGCCATGTGGGGGAGCGATCAGCCCCAGCATTTT.

This clonotype was counted a few times. This rearrangement joins TRBV27 to TRBJ2-1; 8 bases match TRBD2. J was trimmed by 3 bases and V by 5 bases; bases with no gene match: 9. The CDR3 contains 16 residues. Looked up from germline, CDR1 is MNHEY and CDR2 is SMNVEV (reference sequence). CDR3 protein: CASSLRAGGNYNEQFF. CDR3 DNA: TGTGCCAGCAGTCTCCGGGCGGGAGGAAACTACAATGAGCAGTTCTTC.

This clonotype was seen at least ten times. The rearrangement joins TRBV6-1 to TRBJ1-2; D is unclear. The CDR3 is 12 residues long. Germline CDR1 is MNHNS and CDR2 is SASEGT. V was pared by 8 bases and J by 0 bases, with 7 bases between. DNA for the CDR3: TGTGCCAGCGAGACGACTAACTATGGCTACACCTTC. Translated: CASETTNYGYTF.

The J gene is TRBJ1-5, the V gene TRBV6-1; maybe TRBD1 (5 bases). Germline loops: CDR1 MNHNS, CDR2 SASEGT. This CDR3 contains 16 residues. V gave up 6 bases and J gave up 2 bases, with 17 bases separating them. DNA of the CDR3: TGTGCCAGCAGCACCCCGTCGGGGGGAGGCAATCAGCCCCAGCATTTT. Translating it yields CASSTPSGGGNQPQHF.

At least ten counts were recorded for this clonotype. The chain carries TRBV19 and TRBJ2-3; 7 bases line up with TRBD1. CDR1 is LNHDA, CDR2 SQIVND, per germline (reference sequence). V shed 2 bases, J shed 7 bases, and the junction held 15 bases outside the gene matches. There are 17 residues in the CDR3. The CDR3 sequence: CASSIQDPGQTLHTQYF. CDR3 sequence (DNA): TGTGCCAGTAGTATACAGGATCCGGGACAGACGCTACATACGCAGTATTTT.

There are many counts of this clonotype. This chain uses TRBV13 with TRBJ1-2; D gene unclear. The germline V gene has CDR1 PRHDT and CDR2 FYEKMQ (reference sequence). The V gene lost 8 bases and the J gene lost 1 base, with 14 bases spanning the gap. The CDR3 extends over 14 amino acids. CDR3: CASAITSINYGYTF. Written as DNA, the CDR3 is TGTGCCAGCGCCATAACCTCCATTAACTATGGCTACACCTTC.

The chain recombines TRBV10-3 with TRBJ1-6; D not certain. Germline values: CDR1 ENHRY, CDR2 SYGVKD. This CDR3 spans 14 amino acids. Trimming took 11 bases from V and 0 from J, leaving 11 bases between them. For the CDR3, the DNA is TGTGCCGCCCGCGGTGACTCCTATAATTCACCCCTCCACTTT. Encoded protein: CAARGDSYNSPLHF.

Regarding this clonotype: A much larger clone sits a single nucleotide away, making a read error possible. Without the conserved terminal phenylalanine or tryptophan, this CDR3 likely stems from a read error. The chain joins TRBV6-5 to TRBJ1-1; D perhaps matches TRBD1 (6 bases). Trimming took 4 bases from V and 3 from J, leaving 9 bases between them. Per the germline V gene, CDR1 is MNHEY and CDR2 is SVGAGI. This CDR3 comprises 13 residues. CDR3 sequence (DNA): TGTGCCAGCAGTTTTTGGGGGCACACTGAAGCTTTCTCT. This translates into CASSFWGHTEAFS.

This clonotype has a count of ten or more. The rearrangement links TRBV19 to TRBJ2-1; 7 bases agree with TRBD1. CDR1 and CDR2 (germline): LNHDA, SQIVND (reference sequence). The CDR3 covers 15 residues. J was trimmed by 0 bases and V by 5 bases; bases with no gene match: 4. The CDR3 is CASSQDRSSYNEQFF. The CDR3 bases are TGTGCCAGTAGTCAGGACAGGAGCTCCTACAATGAGCAGTTCTTC.

A single count supports this clonotype. V gene TRBV6-5 combines with J gene TRBJ2-5, with D possibly TRBD1 on 5 matching bases. The CDR3 covers 15 residues. Germline assignment: CDR1 MNHEY and CDR2 SVGAGI. V lost 1 base, J lost 4 bases, and 13 bases lay in between. This CDR3 is CASSYFGTQGETQYF. The DNA for the CDR3 is TGTGCCAGCAGTTACTTTGGAACCCAGGGAGAGACCCAGTACTTC.